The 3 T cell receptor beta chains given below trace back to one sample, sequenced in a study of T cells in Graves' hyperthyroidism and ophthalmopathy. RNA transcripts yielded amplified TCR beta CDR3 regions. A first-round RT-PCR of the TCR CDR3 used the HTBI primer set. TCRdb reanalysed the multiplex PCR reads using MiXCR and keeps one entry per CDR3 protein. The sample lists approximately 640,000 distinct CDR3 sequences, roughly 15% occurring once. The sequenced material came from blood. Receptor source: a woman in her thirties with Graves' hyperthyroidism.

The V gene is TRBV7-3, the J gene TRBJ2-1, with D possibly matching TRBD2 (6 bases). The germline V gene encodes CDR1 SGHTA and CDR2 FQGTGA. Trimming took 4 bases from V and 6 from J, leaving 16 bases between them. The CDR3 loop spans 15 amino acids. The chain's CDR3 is CASSSQAGRGNEQFF. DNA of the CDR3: TGTGCCAGCAGCTCCCAAGCGGGCCGAGGCAATGAGCAGTTCTTC.

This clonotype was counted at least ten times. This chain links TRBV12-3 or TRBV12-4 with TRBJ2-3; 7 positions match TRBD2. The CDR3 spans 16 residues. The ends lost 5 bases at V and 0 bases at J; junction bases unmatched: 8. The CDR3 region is CASSPRGLGSTDTQYF. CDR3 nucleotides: TGTGCCAGCAGTCCTCGTGGACTAGGGAGCACAGATACGCAGTATTTT.

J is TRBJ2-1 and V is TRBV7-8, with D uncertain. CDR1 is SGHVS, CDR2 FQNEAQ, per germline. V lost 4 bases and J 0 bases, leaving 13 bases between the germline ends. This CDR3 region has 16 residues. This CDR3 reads CASSSLGVTSYNEQFF. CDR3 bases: TGTGCCAGCAGCTCCTTGGGTGTAACCTCCTACAATGAGCAGTTCTTC.